This T cell receptor (beta chain) came from a study of neoadjuvant anti-PD-1 for oral cavity cancer (TCRdb year 2021). A note on the overall study: Before curative-intent surgical resection, most patients were given three to four biweekly doses of nivolumab at 3 mg/kg. Patients with complete response, partial response or stable disease by RECIST 1.1 were defined as responders, whereas patients with progression were defined as non-responders. Patients without progression received a fourth nivolumab dose around day 43 and underwent definitive surgical resection on days 50-56. There were roughly 13 patients in the parent correlative cohort, and the response rate was 30% to 35%.

PBMC libraries used mostly around 0.5 ug of input genomic DNA for deep sequencing, with six replicates per sample. The immunoSEQ hsTCRbeta kit was used to prepare TCRbeta libraries according to the manufacturer's instructions. The completed libraries were mixed into a single pool at 3 nM, then sequenced with an Illumina NovaSeq 6000 S4 flow cell. Concerning the study's data processing: The immunoSEQ Analyzer handled quality control and preprocessing of the raw data. The analysis was restricted to productive rearrangements, with each unique CDR3 amino acid sequence defining a clonotype. Repertoire clonality was estimated as the Gini-Simpson index, which was computed with the R package tcR. Student's t test was used to compare Gini indices, and Pearson correlation was used to assess associations with tumor size change. TCRdb's version of the immuneACCESS table is confined to in-frame rearrangements and falls short of the full clone set. An unresolved V gene accounts for under half of the shortfall where checked; the remainder is of unknown origin. The V and J calls and clone size are taken from that table; D and trimming were inferred from the DNA. Present in this sample are about 9,800 clones, 50% to 80% of which were seen just once. Roughly 4% of the sample lies in the top ten.

Regarding this clone: The antigen this receptor binds is unknown. Base qualities are not recorded, but no much larger clone differs from it by a single base.

This sample's time point label indicates: after neoadjuvant nivolumab, at surgical resection. The patients had newly diagnosed stage II-IVA oral cavity squamous cell carcinoma and had not received any prior systemic or radiation treatment. The cohort was made up of patients with locally advanced, HPV-negative oral cavity squamous cell carcinoma. Peripheral blood mononuclear cells were analyzed directly and were not maintained or expanded in culture. Samples came from a longitudinal correlative study of a single-arm phase II trial of neoadjuvant nivolumab in oral cavity squamous cell carcinoma. Subject-matched pre- and post-treatment PBMCs and tumors from three responders and three non-responders were subjected to genomic DNA-based TCRbeta sequencing. Peripheral blood mononuclear cells were collected before nivolumab treatment and were collected again after treatment, at the time of surgery. The Maxwell RSC DNA from Cells kit was used to extract genomic DNA from PBMCs.

Counted from cysteine to phenylalanine, this CDR3 has 15 amino acids. Only the CDR3 region is kept as DNA, spanning 45 bases read in frame from base 1. V is cut by 0 bases and J by 6 bases, and the space between the germline ends is 15 bases. The CDR1 and CDR2 encoded by the germline V gene (reference sequence) are MNHNY and SVGAGI. Broad study findings and their caveats: Within PBMCs, T cell clonality (Gini index) was significantly higher in non-responders than responders after neoadjuvant nivolumab. Higher pretreatment blood TCRbeta clonality and lower post-treatment tumor TCRbeta clonality were correlated with higher pretreatment blood Treg/Th17 ratios. Only three patients per response group were included in the TCR analyses, and larger cohorts for validation were called for by the authors.

Recombination linked TRBV6-6 to TRBJ2-7, with TRBD2 perhaps the D gene, on 6 matching bases. Material: PBMCs, obtained after nivolumab (anti-PD-1) treatment. This clonotype was obtained from a person aged 35-80 years with oral cavity squamous cell carcinoma. The CDR3 here reads CASSYSPDHGGEQYF. The nucleotide sequence is TGTGCCAGCAGTTACTCGCCAGACCACGGGGGCGAGCAGTACTTC.